The 10 T cell receptor beta chains below were found in one sample sequenced in a study of blood T cell repertoires in COVID-19. Assay: immunoSEQ multiplex PCR; the TCRdb copy retains only in-frame clones and omits some. The data contain about 120,000 clones, around 81% of them singletons. The source material was peripheral blood. The source of these receptors is a man aged 55 to 69 with acute or convalescent COVID-19.

This sequence joins TRBV3-1 (or the pseudogene TRBV3-2) and TRBJ1-2; tentatively, D is TRBD1 (5 bases). The CDR3 is made up of 16 amino acids. V was cut by 1 base and J by 4 bases, with 16 bases left in between. The V gene's germline CDR1 is LGHDT and CDR2 YNNKEL (reference sequence). DNA of the CDR3: TGTGCCAGCAGCCAAGTTGGGGGGACGGAAAGCTATGGCTACACCTTC. It codes for CASSQVGGTESYGYTF.

The chain has TRBV3-1 (or the pseudogene TRBV3-2) and TRBJ2-1, with TRBD2 matching over 7 bases. CDR3 length: 13 amino acids. The germline CDR1 and CDR2 sequences are LGHDT and YNNKEL (reference sequence). The V gene end was trimmed by 5 bases and the J gene end by 7 bases; junction bases not matched to a gene: 5. CDR3 nucleotide sequence: TGTGCCAGCAGCTCCGTAGCGGGTAATGAGCAGTTCTTC. Translation gives CASSSVAGNEQFF.

In this sample, this clone turned up once. Within the sample, other DNA sequences also encode this same CDR3. This rearrangement joins TRBV13 to TRBJ1-2; 11 positions match TRBD1. Trimming at V came to 3 bases and at J to 5 bases, leaving 2 bases not matched to a gene. The CDR3 covers 14 residues. CDR1 and CDR2 from the germline V gene are PRHDT and FYEKMQ (reference sequence). DNA of the CDR3: TGTGCCAGCAGCTTGGGGACAGGGGGATATGGCTACACCTTC. As protein: CASSLGTGGYGYTF.

The chain combines TRBV3-1 (or the pseudogene TRBV3-2) with TRBJ1-1; possibly TRBD1 for D (6 bases). This CDR3 region has 17 residues. CDR1 is LGHDT and CDR2 is YNNKEL in the germline V gene (reference sequence). The V end lost 1 base, the J end lost 5 bases, and 20 bases lay between the germline ends. The DNA of the CDR3 is TGTGCCAGCAGCCAAGTGATTTCAGGGGTCTGGGGTACTGAAGCTTTCTTT. Protein product: CASSQVISGVWGTEAFF.

V usage is TRBV12-3 or TRBV12-4 and J usage is TRBJ2-5; D not certain. The CDR3 has 13 residues. The germline V and J ends were trimmed by 5 bases and 2 bases, with 9 bases remaining between them. In DNA, the CDR3 is TGTGCCAGCAGTGCTCGGGTACAAGAGACCCAGTACTTC. It specifies CASSARVQETQYF.

The chain combines TRBV5-1 with TRBJ1-1; 7 positions agree with TRBD1. Trimming cost V 2 bases and J 5 bases; bases outside gene matches: 12. Germline V CDR1 and CDR2: SGHRS, YFSETQ. The CDR3 loop spans 16 amino acids. The CDR3 nucleotides read TGCGCCAGCAGCTTAGGGGGCGACCTTTTAGGTACTGAAGCTTTCTTT. This sequence encodes CASSLGGDLLGTEAFF.

In this sample, this clone turned up a few times. J is TRBJ2-7 and V is TRBV4-2; 7 bases agree with TRBD2. CDR1 is LGHNA, CDR2 YNFKEQ, per germline. With 1 base clipped from V and 0 bases from J, the junction kept 0 bases outside the gene matches. The CDR3 is made up of 14 amino acids. CDR3 protein: CASSQGLASYEQYF. The CDR3 DNA reads as TGTGCCAGCAGCCAAGGACTAGCCTCCTACGAGCAGTACTTC.

The rearrangement links TRBV24-1 to TRBJ2-1, with 8 bases that match TRBD2. Per germline, CDR1 KGHDR and CDR2 SFDVKD. The CDR3 spans 16 residues. Trimming at V came to 4 bases and at J to 4 bases, leaving 8 bases not matched to a gene. The CDR3 DNA follows: TGTGCCACCAGTGAACCGAGCGGGAGAAGTTACAATGAGCAGTTCTTC. It specifies CATSEPSGRSYNEQFF.

This chain links TRBV9 with TRBJ2-1; 8 positions agree with TRBD2. The CDR3 runs to 16 residues. Germline CDR1 and CDR2: SGDLS and YYNGEE. The trim removed 0 bases at V and 8 bases at J, leaving 10 bases unmatched. The chain's CDR3 is CASSVGPAGVRDEQFF. The CDR3 DNA reads TGTGCCAGCAGCGTAGGACCAGCGGGAGTTCGGGATGAGCAGTTCTTC.

The J gene is TRBJ2-3, the V gene TRBV6-7, with a tentative D call TRBD1 (5 bases). TRBV6-7 falls under the ORF class, with uncertain function. V was shortened by 0 bases and J by 0 bases, with 13 bases between the two germline ends. The CDR3 sequence is 17 residues long. In DNA form, the CDR3 reads TGTGCCAGCAGTTACTCGAAAAGGGGTTGGAGCACAGATACGCAGTATTTT. This gives the protein CASSYSKRGWSTDTQYF.